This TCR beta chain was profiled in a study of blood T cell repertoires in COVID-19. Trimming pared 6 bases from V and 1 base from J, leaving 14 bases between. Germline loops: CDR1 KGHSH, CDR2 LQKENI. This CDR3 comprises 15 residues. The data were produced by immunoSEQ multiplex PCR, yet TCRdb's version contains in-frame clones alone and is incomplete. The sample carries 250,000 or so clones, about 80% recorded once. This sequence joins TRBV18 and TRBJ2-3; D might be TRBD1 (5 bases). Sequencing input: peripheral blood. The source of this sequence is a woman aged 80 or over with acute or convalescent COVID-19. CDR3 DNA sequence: TGTGCCAGCTCCCCTGGAACAGGACGCACAGATACGCAGTATTTT. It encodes CASSPGTGRTDTQYF.